This T cell receptor beta chain is from a study of cytomegalovirus exposure and HLA in healthy donors. Use of 60 Vbeta and 13 Jbeta primers characterized the PCR. Only in-frame clones appear in the TCRdb table, and some are missing; sequencing was by immunoSEQ multiplex PCR. The table shows 91,000 or so clones, with about 80% occurring only once. Everyone who donated was a healthy bone marrow donor. Nominally healthy donors provided the samples, though records likely missed some immune exposures. Per germline, CDR1 MNHEY and CDR2 SVGAGI. The length of the CDR3 is 11 residues. V dropped 8 bases and J dropped 4 bases, with 9 bases sitting between them. This clone was detected a few times. Its target is not known. Broader study findings: There were some V segments, including TRBV6-2 and TRBV6-3, excluded as indistinguishable.

The TCR sequence derives from a young man in good health and CMV-seropositive. The sample was PBMCs. This chain connects TRBV6-5 to TRBJ2-7, with a weak D call TRBD1 (6 bases). The CDR3 coding sequence is TGTGCCAGCGGGACATGGTACGAGCAGTACTTC. Protein product: CASGTWYEQYF.